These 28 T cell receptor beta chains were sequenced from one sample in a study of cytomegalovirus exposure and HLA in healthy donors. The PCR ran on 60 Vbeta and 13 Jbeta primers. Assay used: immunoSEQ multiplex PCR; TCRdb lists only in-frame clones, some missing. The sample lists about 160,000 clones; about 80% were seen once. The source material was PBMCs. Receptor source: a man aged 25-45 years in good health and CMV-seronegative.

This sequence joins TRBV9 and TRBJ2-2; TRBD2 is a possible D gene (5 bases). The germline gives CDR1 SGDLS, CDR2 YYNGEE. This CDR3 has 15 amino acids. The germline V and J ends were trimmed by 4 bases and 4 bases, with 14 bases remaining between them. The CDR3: CASSSGPAGTGELFF. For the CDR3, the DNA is TGTGCCAGCAGCTCCGGACCCGCGGGCACCGGGGAGCTGTTTTTT.

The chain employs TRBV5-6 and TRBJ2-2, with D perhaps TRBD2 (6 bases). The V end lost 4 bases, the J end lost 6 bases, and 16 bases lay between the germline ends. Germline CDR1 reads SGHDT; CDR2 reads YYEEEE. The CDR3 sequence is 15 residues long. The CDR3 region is CASSPNSGLSGELFF. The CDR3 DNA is TGTGCCAGCAGCCCCAACTCGGGACTTTCCGGGGAGCTGTTTTTT.

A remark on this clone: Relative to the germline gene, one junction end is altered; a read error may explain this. The CDR3 sequence: CASSGGRLDTQHF. CDR3 coding DNA: TGTGCCAGCTCAGGGGGAAGGCTGGACACCCAACACTTT. V gene TRBV6-4 combines with J gene TRBJ1-1, with TRBD1 identical over 7 bases. Germline values: CDR1 MRHNA, CDR2 SNTAGT. The CDR3 loop spans 13 amino acids.

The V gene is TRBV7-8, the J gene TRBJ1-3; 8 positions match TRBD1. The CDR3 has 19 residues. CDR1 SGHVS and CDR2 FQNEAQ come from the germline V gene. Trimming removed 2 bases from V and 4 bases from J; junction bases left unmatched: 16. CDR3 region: CASSLWPTGVGLTGNTIYF. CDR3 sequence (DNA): TGTGCCAGCAGCTTATGGCCGACAGGGGTGGGCCTTACGGGAAACACCATATATTTT. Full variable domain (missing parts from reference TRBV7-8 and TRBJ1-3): GAGVSQSPRYKVAKRGQDVALRCDPISGHVSLFWYQQALGQGPEFLTYFQNEAQLDKSGLPSDRFFAERPEGSVSTLKIQRTQQEDSAVYLCASSLWPTGVGLTGNTIYFGEGSWLTVV.

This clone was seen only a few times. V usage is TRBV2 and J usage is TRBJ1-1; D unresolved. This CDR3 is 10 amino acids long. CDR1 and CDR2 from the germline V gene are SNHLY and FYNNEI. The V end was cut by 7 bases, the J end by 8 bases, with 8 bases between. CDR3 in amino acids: CASTEREAFF. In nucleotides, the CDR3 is TGTGCCAGCACTGAGAGAGAAGCTTTCTTT.

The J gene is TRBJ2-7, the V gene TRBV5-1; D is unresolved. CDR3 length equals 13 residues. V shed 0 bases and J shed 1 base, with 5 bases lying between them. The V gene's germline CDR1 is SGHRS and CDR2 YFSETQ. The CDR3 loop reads CASSLGSSYEQYF. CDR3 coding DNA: TGCGCCAGCAGCTTGGGTTCATCCTACGAGCAGTACTTC.

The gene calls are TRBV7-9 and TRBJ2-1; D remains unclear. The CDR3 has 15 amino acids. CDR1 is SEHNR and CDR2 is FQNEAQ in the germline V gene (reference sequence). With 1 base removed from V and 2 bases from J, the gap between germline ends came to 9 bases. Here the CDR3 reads CASSLDAAPYNEQFF. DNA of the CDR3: TGTGCCAGCAGCTTAGACGCGGCACCCTACAATGAGCAGTTCTTC.

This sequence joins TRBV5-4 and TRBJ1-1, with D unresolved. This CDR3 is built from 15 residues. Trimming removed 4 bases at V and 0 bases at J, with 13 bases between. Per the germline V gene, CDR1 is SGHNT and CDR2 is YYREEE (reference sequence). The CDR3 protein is CASSPPTGMNTEAFF. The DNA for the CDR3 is TGTGCCAGCAGCCCTCCCACTGGTATGAACACTGAAGCTTTCTTT.

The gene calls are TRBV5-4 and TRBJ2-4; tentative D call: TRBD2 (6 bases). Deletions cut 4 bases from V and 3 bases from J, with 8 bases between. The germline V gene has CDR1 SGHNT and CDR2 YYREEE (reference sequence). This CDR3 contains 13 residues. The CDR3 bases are TGTGCCAGCAGCATGGACTACAAAAACATTCAGTACTTC. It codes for CASSMDYKNIQYF.

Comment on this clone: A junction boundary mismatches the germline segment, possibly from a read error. The CDR3 sequence: CAITPGGPKEKLFF. The CDR3, as DNA: TGTGCCATCACCCCGGGGGGCCCTAAGGAAAAACTGTTTTTT. This chain connects TRBV10-3 to TRBJ1-4; possibly TRBD1 for D (6 bases). Germline V gene lookup returns CDR1 ENHRY and CDR2 SYGVKD. The CDR3 length is 14 residues.

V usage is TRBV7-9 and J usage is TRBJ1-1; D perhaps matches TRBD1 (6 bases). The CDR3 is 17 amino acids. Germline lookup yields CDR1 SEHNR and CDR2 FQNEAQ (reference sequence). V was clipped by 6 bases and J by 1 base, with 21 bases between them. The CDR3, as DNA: TGTGCCAGCAGAACCCGGGACACCCGGAAAAGGAACACTGAAGCTTTCTTT. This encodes CASRTRDTRKRNTEAFF.

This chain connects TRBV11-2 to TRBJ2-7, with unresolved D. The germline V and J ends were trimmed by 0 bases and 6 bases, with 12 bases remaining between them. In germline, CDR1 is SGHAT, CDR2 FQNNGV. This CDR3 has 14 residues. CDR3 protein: CASSLELQVGEQYF. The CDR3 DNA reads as TGTGCCAGCAGCTTAGAGTTGCAGGTCGGCGAGCAGTACTTC.

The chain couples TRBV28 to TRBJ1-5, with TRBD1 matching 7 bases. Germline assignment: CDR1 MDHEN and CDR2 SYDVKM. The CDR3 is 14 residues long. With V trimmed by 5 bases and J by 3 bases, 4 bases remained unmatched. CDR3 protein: CASSLQGDNQPQHF. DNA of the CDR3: TGTGCCAGCAGTCTTCAGGGGGACAATCAGCCCCAGCATTTT.

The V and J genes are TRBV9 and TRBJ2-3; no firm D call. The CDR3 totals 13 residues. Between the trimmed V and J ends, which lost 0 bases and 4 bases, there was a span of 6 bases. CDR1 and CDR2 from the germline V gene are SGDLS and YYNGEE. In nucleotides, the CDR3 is TGTGCCAGCAGCGTAGAGATAGCAGATACGCAGTATTTT. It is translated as CASSVEIADTQYF.

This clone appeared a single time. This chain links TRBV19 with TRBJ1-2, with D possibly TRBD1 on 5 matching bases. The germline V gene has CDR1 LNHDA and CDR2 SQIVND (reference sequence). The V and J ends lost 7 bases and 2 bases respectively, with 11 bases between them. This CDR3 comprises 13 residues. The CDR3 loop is CASNHDRNYGYTF. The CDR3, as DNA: TGTGCCAGTAACCACGACAGAAACTATGGCTACACCTTC.

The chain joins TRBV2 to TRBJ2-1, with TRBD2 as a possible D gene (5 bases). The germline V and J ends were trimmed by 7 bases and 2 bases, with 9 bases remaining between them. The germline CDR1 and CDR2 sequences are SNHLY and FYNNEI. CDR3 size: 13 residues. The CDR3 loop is CASILAPYNEQFF. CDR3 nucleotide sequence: TGTGCCAGCATCCTAGCCCCCTACAATGAGCAGTTCTTC.

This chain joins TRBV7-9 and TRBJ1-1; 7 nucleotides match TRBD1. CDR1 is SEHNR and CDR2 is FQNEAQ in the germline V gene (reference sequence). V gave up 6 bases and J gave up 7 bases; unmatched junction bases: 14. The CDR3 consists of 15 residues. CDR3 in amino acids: CASSLYVGQPDEAFF. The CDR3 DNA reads TGTGCCAGCAGTCTGTATGTGGGACAGCCAGATGAAGCTTTCTTT.

This CDR3 reads CASSRTSGRHNEQFF. DNA for the CDR3: TGTGCCAGCAGTAGGACTAGCGGGAGGCACAATGAGCAGTTCTTC. The chain is built from TRBV28 and TRBJ2-1; 14 nucleotides agree with TRBD2. CDR3 length: 15 residues. Germline assignment: CDR1 MDHEN and CDR2 SYDVKM. V lost 5 bases to trimming and J lost 5 bases; unmatched junction nucleotides: 2.

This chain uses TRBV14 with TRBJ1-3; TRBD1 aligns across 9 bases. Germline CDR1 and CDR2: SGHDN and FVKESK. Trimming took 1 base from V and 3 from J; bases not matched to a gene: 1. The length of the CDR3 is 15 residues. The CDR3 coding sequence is TGTGCCAGCAGCCAAGTGACAGGGGGTGGAAACACCATATATTTT. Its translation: CASSQVTGGGNTIYF.

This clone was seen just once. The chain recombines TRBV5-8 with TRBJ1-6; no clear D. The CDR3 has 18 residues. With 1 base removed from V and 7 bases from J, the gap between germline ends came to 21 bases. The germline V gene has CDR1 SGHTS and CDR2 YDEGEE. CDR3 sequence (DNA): TGTGCCAGCAGCTTGCTTTTCGCGGCGGCCAGTTTAAATTCACCCCTCCACTTT. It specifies CASSLLFAAASLNSPLHF.

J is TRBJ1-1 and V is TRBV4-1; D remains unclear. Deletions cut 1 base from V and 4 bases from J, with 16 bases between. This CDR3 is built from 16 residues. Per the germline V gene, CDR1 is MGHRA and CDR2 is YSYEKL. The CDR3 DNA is TGCGCCAGCAGCCAAGTCCGTCCTCCTACAGCCACTGAAGCTTTCTTT. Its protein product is CASSQVRPPTATEAFF.

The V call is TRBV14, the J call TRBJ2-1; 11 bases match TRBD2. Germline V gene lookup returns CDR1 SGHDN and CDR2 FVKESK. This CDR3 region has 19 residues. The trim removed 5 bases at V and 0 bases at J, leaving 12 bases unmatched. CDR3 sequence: CASSTPLAGGPSSYNEQFF. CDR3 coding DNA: TGTGCCAGCAGCACACCGCTAGCGGGAGGCCCCAGCTCCTACAATGAGCAGTTCTTC.

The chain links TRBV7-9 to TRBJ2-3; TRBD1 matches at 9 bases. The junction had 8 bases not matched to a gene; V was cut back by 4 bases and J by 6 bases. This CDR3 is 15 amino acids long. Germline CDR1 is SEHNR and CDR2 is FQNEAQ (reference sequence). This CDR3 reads CASSSRDRVLDTQYF. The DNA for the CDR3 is TGTGCCAGCAGCTCCCGGGACAGGGTACTCGATACGCAGTATTTT.

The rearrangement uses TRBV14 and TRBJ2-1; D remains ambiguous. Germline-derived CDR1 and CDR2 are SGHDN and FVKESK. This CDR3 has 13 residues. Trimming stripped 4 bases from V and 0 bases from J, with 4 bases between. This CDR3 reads CASSRSSYNEQFF. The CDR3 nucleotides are TGTGCCAGCAGCCGCAGCTCCTACAATGAGCAGTTCTTC.

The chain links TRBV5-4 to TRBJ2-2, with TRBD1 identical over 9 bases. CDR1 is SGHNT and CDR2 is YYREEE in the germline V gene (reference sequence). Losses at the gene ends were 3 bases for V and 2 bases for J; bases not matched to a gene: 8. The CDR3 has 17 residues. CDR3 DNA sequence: TGTGCCAGCAGCTCGGGACAGGGTCCCTCCAACACCGGGGAGCTGTTTTTT. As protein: CASSSGQGPSNTGELFF.

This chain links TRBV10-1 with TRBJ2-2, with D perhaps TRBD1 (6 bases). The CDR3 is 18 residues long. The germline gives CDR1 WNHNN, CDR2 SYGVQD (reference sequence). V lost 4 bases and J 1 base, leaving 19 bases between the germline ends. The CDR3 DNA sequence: TGCGCCAGCAGTGGGGTTAGAGCGGAGACAGGGAACACCGGGGAGCTGTTTTTT. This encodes CASSGVRAETGNTGELFF.

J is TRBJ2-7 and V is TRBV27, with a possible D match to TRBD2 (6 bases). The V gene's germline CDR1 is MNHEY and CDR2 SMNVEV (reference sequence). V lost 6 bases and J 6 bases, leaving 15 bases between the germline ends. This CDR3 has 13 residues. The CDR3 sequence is CASRSLASAEQYF. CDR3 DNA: TGTGCCAGCAGAAGTCTAGCGTCCGCCGAGCAGTACTTC.

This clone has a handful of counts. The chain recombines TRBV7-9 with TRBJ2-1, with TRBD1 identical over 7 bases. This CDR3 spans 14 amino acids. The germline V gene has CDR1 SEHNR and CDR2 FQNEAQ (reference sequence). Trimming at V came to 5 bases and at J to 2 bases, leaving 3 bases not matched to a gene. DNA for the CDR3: TGTGCCAGCAGCCCCGGGACAGCCTACAATGAGCAGTTCTTC. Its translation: CASSPGTAYNEQFF.